The 25 T cell receptor beta chains below were found in one sample sequenced in a study of neurological immune-mediated disorders. TCRdb fed the 5' RACE reads into MiXCR, producing one record per CDR3 protein. There are about 59,000 distinct CDR3 sequences in the sample; roughly an eighth occur only once, and around 10% lies in the top ten. The sequencing input was PBMCs. All receptors come from a woman aged 55-70 years with HTLV-1-associated myelopathy (HAM/TSP).

This clonotype was seen ten or more times. The chain links TRBV20-1 to TRBJ2-1; no clear D. V gave up 0 bases and J gave up 1 base, with 13 bases separating them. Germline CDR1 reads DFQATT; CDR2 reads SNEGSKA (reference sequence). There are 16 residues in the CDR3. CDR3 in amino acids: CSARDRSDQSYNEQFF. CDR3 DNA sequence: TGCAGTGCTAGAGATCGAAGCGACCAGTCCTACAATGAGCAGTTCTTC.

This clonotype was detected many times. The chain links TRBV7-2 to TRBJ2-5; D unclear. Germline lookup yields CDR1 SGHTA and CDR2 FQGNSA. The length of the CDR3 is 15 residues. V was trimmed by 5 bases and J by 3 bases, leaving 16 bases between them. In nucleotides, the CDR3 is TGTGCCAGCAGCGCGCCCGGTCAACGGGAAGAGACCCAGTACTTC. Its protein is CASSAPGQREETQYF.

This clonotype was detected ten times or more. The chain carries TRBV7-2 and TRBJ1-2; D unclear. CDR3 length: 13 amino acids. V dropped 1 base and J dropped 5 bases, with 8 bases sitting between them. Germline V gene data show CDR1 as SGHTA and CDR2 as FQGNSA. The CDR3 DNA follows: TGTGCCAGCAGCTTAGGAGGCTCTTATGGCTACACCTTC. It yields the protein CASSLGGSYGYTF.

Ten or more counts support this clonotype. V gene TRBV28 combines with J gene TRBJ2-2, with D perhaps matching TRBD2 (5 bases). The CDR3 spans 14 residues. Germline CDR1 MDHEN, CDR2 SYDVKM. V gave up 3 bases and J gave up 6 bases, with 11 bases separating them. The CDR3 loop is CASSLHGGPGELFF. CDR3 in DNA: TGTGCCAGCAGTTTGCACGGAGGTCCCGGGGAGCTGTTTTTT.

Ten or more counts support this clonotype. The chain employs TRBV21-1 and TRBJ2-1; the D segment call TRBD2 is taken from the table without a DNA check. TRBV21-1 is designated a pseudogene. There are 21 residues in the CDR3. CDR3 bases: TGTGCCAGCAGCAAGAAACCCCGATCTAGGACTAGCGGGCCACCCTACAATGAGCAGTTCTTC. Translating it yields CASSKKPRSRTSGPPYNEQFF.

Ten or more counts support this clonotype. This sequence joins TRBV29-1 and TRBJ1-3; 8 nucleotides agree with TRBD1. The trim removed 6 bases at V and 5 bases at J, leaving 9 bases unmatched. This CDR3 spans 14 amino acids. In germline, CDR1 is SQVTM, CDR2 ANQGSEA. The CDR3 here is CSVTTGVGRNTIYF. The CDR3 region has the DNA TGCAGCGTGACGACAGGGGTAGGGAGAAACACCATATATTTT.

This clonotype came up many times. V and J are TRBV7-9 and TRBJ1-2, with a weak D call TRBD1 (5 bases). Trimming removed 2 bases at V and 5 bases at J, with 9 bases between. CDR1 and CDR2 (germline): SEHNR, FQNEAQ (reference sequence). The CDR3 contains 13 residues. Written as DNA, the CDR3 is TGTGCCAGCAGCTTACTGGACACATATGGCTACACCTTC. Amino acid sequence: CASSLLDTYGYTF.

This clonotype appeared many times. The chain uses TRBV5-1 and TRBJ2-7; 8 bases are shared with TRBD2. The germline CDR1 and CDR2 sequences are SGHRS and YFSETQ. V was pared by 5 bases and J by 0 bases, with 1 base of the junction left unmatched. The CDR3 totals 13 residues. The CDR3 spells CASRTSDSYEQYF. CDR3 bases: TGCGCCAGCAGGACTAGCGACTCCTACGAGCAGTACTTC.

This clonotype was recorded many times. The rearrangement joins TRBV20-1 to TRBJ2-1; 10 bases agree with TRBD2. V lost 0 bases, J lost 3 bases, and 14 bases stayed unmatched. The germline gives CDR1 DFQATT, CDR2 SNEGSKA (reference sequence). The CDR3 is made up of 19 amino acids. CDR3 in DNA: TGCAGTGCTAGAGAAGGTAGCGGGAGGTCTAATATACTCTACAATGAGCAGTTCTTC. Encoded protein: CSAREGSGRSNILYNEQFF.

This clonotype was counted ten times or more. The genes are TRBV18 and TRBJ2-3, with D tentatively TRBD1 or TRBD2 (5 bases each). V was trimmed by 3 bases and J by 5 bases, leaving 9 bases between them. Germline lookup yields CDR1 KGHSH and CDR2 LQKENI. The CDR3 has 13 residues. The chain's CDR3 is CASSPGELDTQYF. For the CDR3, the DNA is TGTGCCAGCTCACCGGGGGAGTTAGATACGCAGTATTTT.

This clonotype was detected many times. The V and J genes are TRBV7-9 and TRBJ2-1, with TRBD2 matching over 9 bases. V lost 5 bases, J lost 8 bases, and 4 bases stayed unmatched. CDR3 length equals 13 residues. The V gene's germline CDR1 is SEHNR and CDR2 FQNEAQ (reference sequence). The chain's CDR3 is CASSGTSRHEQFF. The CDR3, as DNA: TGTGCCAGCAGCGGGACTAGCCGCCATGAGCAGTTCTTC.

This clonotype was observed at least ten times. The chain links TRBV29-1 to TRBJ2-1; D is undetermined. The CDR3 totals 12 residues. Trimming shortened V by 2 bases and J by 7 bases, and 9 bases separated the two germline ends. Germline V gene sequence: CDR1 SQVTM, CDR2 ANQGSEA. As DNA, the CDR3 is TGCAGCGTTGAAACCCTTTTTAATGAGCAGTTCTTC. This codes for CSVETLFNEQFF.

This clonotype was counted ten times or more. V usage is TRBV20-1 and J usage is TRBJ2-7, with 16 bases fitting TRBD2. Germline CDR1 DFQATT, CDR2 SNEGSKA (reference sequence). V gave up 0 bases and J gave up 12 bases; unmatched junction bases: 2. The CDR3 loop spans 13 amino acids. The CDR3 DNA is TGCAGTGCTAGAGATGGGACTAGCGGGAGGGCGTACTTC. Its protein is CSARDGTSGRAYF.

The CDR3 is CASSLRTGFDEQFF. DNA for the CDR3: TGCGCCAGCAGCCTACGGACAGGGTTCGATGAGCAGTTCTTC. This chain links TRBV5-1 with TRBJ2-1; 8 bases are shared with TRBD1. V gave up 4 bases and J gave up 8 bases; unmatched junction bases: 8. This CDR3 comprises 14 residues. CDR1 and CDR2 (germline): SGHRS, YFSETQ.

Many counts were recorded for this clonotype. This chain joins TRBV5-1 and TRBJ2-1; D remains ambiguous. Germline CDR1 and CDR2: SGHRS and YFSETQ. The V end was cut by 3 bases, the J end by 3 bases, with 7 bases between. The CDR3 runs 13 residues. The CDR3 DNA reads as TGCGCCAGCAGCTCGACCAGCTACAATGAGCAGTTCTTC. This encodes CASSSTSYNEQFF.

This clonotype was counted at least ten times. The rearrangement uses TRBV7-9 and TRBJ2-3; D is undetermined. Germline CDR1 and CDR2: SEHNR and FQNEAQ (reference sequence). Trimming stripped 1 base from V and 2 bases from J, with 13 bases between. This CDR3 has 16 residues. DNA for the CDR3: TGTGCCAGCAGCTTAGTCGTGACTTCGATCACAGATACGCAGTATTTT. This sequence encodes CASSLVVTSITDTQYF.

This clonotype was found many times. The chain uses TRBV5-1 and TRBJ2-7, with 13 positions matching TRBD2. The CDR3 consists of 18 residues. V dropped 1 base and J dropped 4; count of bases not matched to a gene: 11. Per the germline V gene, CDR1 is SGHRS and CDR2 is YFSETQ. The CDR3 bases are TGCGCCAGCAGCTTGCGGTCGGGACTAGCGGGGAAACTTTACGAGCAGTACTTC. Protein sequence: CASSLRSGLAGKLYEQYF.

This clonotype was counted ten times or more. This chain connects TRBV5-1 to TRBJ2-7; D might be TRBD1 (6 bases). The CDR3 length is 13 residues. Trimming took 4 bases from V and 3 from J, leaving 11 bases between them. Germline values: CDR1 SGHRS, CDR2 YFSETQ. DNA of the CDR3: TGCGCCAGCAGCACGGGACAATTCTACGAGCAGTACTTC. The encoded protein is CASSTGQFYEQYF.

This clonotype came up many times. This chain links TRBV20-1 with TRBJ2-1, with TRBD2 matching 7 bases. The CDR3 covers 14 residues. V trimming: 4 bases; J trimming: 3 bases; junction bases outside the gene matches: 6. Germline V gene lookup returns CDR1 DFQATT and CDR2 SNEGSKA (reference sequence). The CDR3 sequence is CSATREAHYNEQFF. The CDR3 nucleotides are TGCAGTGCTACTCGGGAGGCCCACTACAATGAGCAGTTCTTC.

This clonotype was counted ten times or more. This CDR3 reads CATSIRSPGPYGYTF. CDR3 nucleotide sequence: TGTGCCACCAGCATTAGGTCCCCAGGTCCTTATGGCTACACCTTC. The rearrangement links TRBV15 to TRBJ1-2; D is ambiguous. Trimming took 4 bases from V and 5 from J, leaving 17 bases between them. The CDR3 contains 15 residues. Per the germline V gene, CDR1 is LNHNV and CDR2 is YYDKDF (reference sequence).

This clonotype was recorded at least ten times. The V gene is TRBV15, the J gene TRBJ2-1; TRBD1 agrees at 11 bases. V was clipped by 0 bases and J by 8 bases; unmatched bases: 6. CDR1 LNHNV and CDR2 YYDKDF come from the germline V gene (reference sequence). The CDR3 totals 16 residues. The CDR3 protein is CATSRDPGTGGDEQFF. As DNA, the CDR3 is TGTGCCACCAGCAGAGATCCTGGGACAGGGGGTGATGAGCAGTTCTTC.

J is TRBJ2-3 and V is TRBV7-2; D is unclear. The CDR3 has 15 residues. Germline lookup yields CDR1 SGHTA and CDR2 FQGNSA. With 6 bases removed from V and 0 bases from J, the gap between germline ends came to 13 bases. The CDR3 DNA reads as TGTGCCAGCAGTATTTTTCAGGTTAGCACAGATACGCAGTATTTT. It is translated as CASSIFQVSTDTQYF.

This clonotype was counted between two and nine times. The rearrangement links TRBV19 to TRBJ1-1; tentatively, D is TRBD1 (5 bases). Germline-derived CDR1 and CDR2 are LNHDA and SQIVND (reference sequence). Deletions cut 4 bases from V and 1 base from J, with 13 bases between. The CDR3 is 15 residues long. CDR3 loop: CASSTKQVRNTEAFF. Here the CDR3 DNA reads TGTGCCAGTAGTACAAAACAGGTCAGGAACACTGAAGCTTTCTTT. The full variable domain, with the rest looked up from reference TRBV19 and TRBJ1-1, is DGGITQSPKYLFRKEGQNVTLSCEQNLNHDAMYWYRQDPGQGLRLIYYSQIVNDFQKGDIAEGYSVSREKKESFPLTVTSAQKNPTAFYLCASSTKQVRNTEAFFGQGTRLTVV.

This clonotype was recorded at least ten times. V and J are TRBV5-1 and TRBJ2-1; D remains ambiguous. Trimming pared 5 bases from V and 6 bases from J, leaving 9 bases between. CDR3 length: 12 residues. The germline CDR1 and CDR2 sequences are SGHRS and YFSETQ. Here the CDR3 DNA reads TGCGCCAGCAGTACAAGCATCAATGAGCAGTTCTTC. Protein sequence: CASSTSINEQFF.

This clonotype is termed medium-sized (0.01 to 0.1%). One end of the junction is discordant with germline, which a read error may explain. This sequence joins TRBV20-1 and TRBJ2-7, with D tentatively TRBD1 (6 bases). The length of the CDR3 is 12 residues. The V gene's germline CDR1 is DFQATT and CDR2 SNEGSKA (reference sequence). The CDR3 sequence: CSANRASDEQYF. CDR3 DNA: TGCAGTGCTAACAGGGCCTCCGACGAGCAGTACTTC.